This T cell receptor (beta chain) comes out of a study of blood T cells in healthy people across ages. Regarding the study as a whole: Aged donors had fewer naive CD4+ cells and lower diversity than long-lived donors.

The V and J ends lost 2 bases and 7 bases respectively, with 7 bases between them. The CDR3 contains 12 residues. The germline V gene encodes CDR1 SGHDN and CDR2 FVKESK. This clonotype was counted only a few times. The target antigen is unknown. A sample-barcoded 5' primer and a J-beta primer mix were used in a second PCR of roughly 7 to 12 cycles. TCRdb re-called the 5' RACE reads with MiXCR, one entry per CDR3 protein. In the table there are hundreds of thousands of distinct CDR3 sequences, 25% to 30% of which are singletons. This chain uses TRBV14 with TRBJ2-3; unclear D gene. The receptor comes from a woman of 80 years or more in good health. Sequencing was carried out using blood. The CDR3 DNA follows: TGTGCCAGCAGCCAAACTCAGAATACGCAGTATTTT. Translated: CASSQTQNTQYF.